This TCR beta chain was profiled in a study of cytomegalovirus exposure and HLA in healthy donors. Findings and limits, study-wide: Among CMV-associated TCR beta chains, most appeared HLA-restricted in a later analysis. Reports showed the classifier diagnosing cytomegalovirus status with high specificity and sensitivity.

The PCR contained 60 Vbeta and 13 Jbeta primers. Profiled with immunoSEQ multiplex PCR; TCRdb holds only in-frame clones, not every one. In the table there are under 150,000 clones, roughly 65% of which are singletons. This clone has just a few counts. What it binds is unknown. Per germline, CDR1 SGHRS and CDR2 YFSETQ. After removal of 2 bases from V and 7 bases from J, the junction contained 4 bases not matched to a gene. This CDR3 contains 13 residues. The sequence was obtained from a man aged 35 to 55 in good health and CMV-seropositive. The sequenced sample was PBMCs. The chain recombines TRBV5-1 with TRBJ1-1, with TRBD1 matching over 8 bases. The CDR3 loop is CASSFLGQGEAFF. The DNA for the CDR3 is TGCGCCAGCAGCTTCCTCGGACAGGGTGAAGCTTTCTTT.